This TCR beta chain was sequenced in a study of persistence of HIV-infected CD4 T cells. A word on this clone: Antigen: not known.

The stimulus was an HIV-1 Gag 15-mer peptide pool, around 1.1 ug/peptide/mL. Sorted nonresponding memory CD4+ T cells were CD40L-negative, CD69-negative, CD45RO-high. Donors had CD4+ T cell counts above 400 cells/uL and were CMV-seropositive. The immunoSEQ assay was version 4, run in survey mode. Repertoires were generated with immunoSEQ multiplex PCR, while TCRdb's copy carries only in-frame clones and drops some. The data show roughly 35,000 clones, around four fifths seen once. Deletions cut 1 base from V and 10 bases from J, with 13 bases between. CDR3 length: 13 amino acids. Germline CDR1 LGHDT, CDR2 YNNKEL (reference sequence).

This chain uses TRBV3-1 (or the pseudogene TRBV3-2) with TRBJ1-1; D not certain. Sequences were derived from cultured CD4+ T cells from PBMCs, sampled from a patient who received antiretroviral therapy. This TCR came from an adult with HIV. The donor label of this sample is uncertain. The CDR3 reads CASSQGLTSLAFF. The CDR3 coding sequence is TGTGCCAGCAGCCAAGGATTGACCAGTCTAGCTTTCTTT.